This T cell receptor (beta chain) was sequenced during a study of prognosis after radiotherapy for stage I lung cancer. Study-level background: With stereotactic body radiotherapy, no patient received any concurrent therapy. Metastases at distant sites emerged in several patients after radiotherapy, at a median of approximately 7 months, whereas about 15 showed no significant progression.

CDR3 length: 15 amino acids. The germline CDR1 and CDR2 sequences are KGHSH and LQKENI. J was trimmed by 5 bases and V by 2 bases; bases with no gene match: 8. This clonotype was seen ten or more times. Its antigen is unidentified. The study's findings and limits: Differences in TRBV and TRBJ gene usage were reportedly observed between patients with and without metastases. Lower post-radiation Shannon entropy was seen in patients who went on to develop distant metastases.

Amplification of the TCR beta CDR3 (from genomic DNA) was done by two-round multiplex PCR. It was primers specific to each TRBV and TRBJ gene that first-round PCR used. TCRdb reanalysed the multiplex PCR reads using MiXCR and keeps one entry per CDR3 protein. The data contain about 12,000 distinct CDR3 sequences, nearly 55% of them singletons. The chain carries TRBV18 and TRBJ2-5, with TRBD1 matching over 7 bases. This sequence was found in a donor over 45 with non-small cell lung cancer. The sample here was PBMCs, taken before or after stereotactic body radiation therapy (not recorded which). The CDR3 here is CASSPRQGDGETQYF. The CDR3 region has the DNA TGTGCCAGCTCACCAAGGCAGGGGGACGGGGAGACCCAGTACTTC.